Presented here are 25 T cell receptor beta chains from one specimen sequenced in a study of shared clonotypes between healthy human individuals. The assay was immunoSEQ multiplex PCR, and TCRdb's table has in-frame clones only and misses some. There are over a million clones in the sample; 70% to 80% occur only once, and 0.5% to 0.65% lies in the top ten. The sequenced material came from memory CD4+ T cells from PBMCs. Subset described: CD45RA-negative fraction. These receptor sequences come from a man between 18 and 29 years old in good health. Some clones in this sample may be carry-over from other donors' samples.

The CDR3 region is CASSYLDRWGNYGYTF. The CDR3 bases are TGTGCCAGCAGTTACCTCGACCGGTGGGGGAACTATGGCTACACCTTC. This rearrangement joins TRBV6-6 to TRBJ1-2; a possible D gene is TRBD1 (5 bases). Trimming removed 2 bases from V and 2 bases from J, with 15 bases in between. The CDR3 loop spans 16 amino acids. CDR1 is MNHNY and CDR2 is SVGAGI in the germline V gene (reference sequence).

This clone showed up just once. The rearrangement joins TRBV29-1 to TRBJ1-2, with D tentatively TRBD1 (5 bases). Germline lookup yields CDR1 SQVTM and CDR2 ANQGSEA. The V and J ends lost 6 bases and 3 bases respectively, with 14 bases between them. CDR3 length equals 13 residues. The CDR3 region has the DNA TGCAGCGTGGGGGTTTCGGGCGACTATGGCTACACCTTC. Residues: CSVGVSGDYGYTF.

The chain has TRBV28 and TRBJ2-7, with unresolved D. This CDR3 has 14 residues. CDR1 MDHEN and CDR2 SYDVKM come from the germline V gene. V was clipped by 8 bases and J by 1 base, with 15 bases between them. The CDR3 spells CASGTNRISYEQYF. The CDR3, as DNA: TGTGCCAGCGGAACAAACCGAATATCCTACGAGCAGTACTTC. The full variable domain, in which reference TRBV28 and TRBJ2-7 provide the parts outside the CDR3, is DVKVTQSSRYLVKRTGEKVFLECVQDMDHENMFWYRQDPGLGLRLIYFSYDVKMKEKGDIPEGYSVSREKKERFSLILESASTNQTSMYLCASGTNRISYEQYFGPGTRLTVT.

The V call is TRBV4-1, the J call TRBJ2-7, with 8 bases matching TRBD1. There are 15 residues in the CDR3. The V segment lost 1 base and the J segment 6 bases; nucleotides outside the gene matches: 8. Germline V lookup: CDR1 MGHRA, CDR2 YSYEKL. In DNA, the CDR3 is TGCGCCAGCAGCCAAGGTACGCAGGGGGCGAGCGAGCAGTACTTC. It is translated as CASSQGTQGASEQYF.

The chain couples TRBV4-3 to TRBJ2-2; a weak D match, TRBD2 (5 bases). CDR1 is LGHNA, CDR2 YSLEER, per germline. The CDR3 runs 17 residues. V was clipped by 3 bases and J by 4 bases, with 18 bases between them. In DNA, the CDR3 is TGCGCCAGCAGCCAGATCATTTCCCGGAGGCGCACCGGGGAGCTGTTTTTT. Protein: CASSQIISRRRTGELFF.

The chain employs TRBV5-1 and TRBJ2-1; 8 bases agree with TRBD2. V shed 1 base and J 7 bases; nucleotides not matched to a gene: 10. Germline V gene sequence: CDR1 SGHRS, CDR2 YFSETQ. The CDR3 is 16 amino acids. CDR3 loop: CASSLSGREGRNEQFF. The CDR3 DNA is TGCGCCAGCAGCTTGTCGGGTCGGGAGGGCCGGAATGAGCAGTTCTTC.

This chain joins TRBV19 and TRBJ2-4; D remains ambiguous. V gave up 5 bases and J gave up 0 bases, with 11 bases separating them. The V gene's germline CDR1 is LNHDA and CDR2 SQIVND (reference sequence). This CDR3 spans 15 amino acids. The CDR3, as DNA: TGTGCCAGTAGTGCCATTCAGCTAGCCAAAAACATTCAGTACTTC. It is translated as CASSAIQLAKNIQYF.

The CDR3 here is CASTVTGNTIYF. CDR3 coding DNA: TGTGCCAGCACTGTTACTGGAAACACCATATATTTT. The chain has TRBV28 and TRBJ1-3; D not resolved. Trimming took 7 bases from V and 2 from J, leaving 6 bases between them. CDR3 size: 12 residues. Germline V lookup: CDR1 MDHEN, CDR2 SYDVKM.

This clone has a count of ten or more. The V gene is TRBV7-9, the J gene TRBJ1-1; D is perhaps TRBD1 (5 bases). Trimming left V 1 base short and J 2 bases short, with 11 bases between. The CDR3 runs to 15 residues. CDR1 and CDR2 (germline): SEHNR, FQNEAQ (reference sequence). The DNA for the CDR3 is TGTGCCAGCAGCTTAGGGAGTGGGGGAAACACTGAAGCTTTCTTT. It encodes CASSLGSGGNTEAFF. The entire variable domain, with the rest obtained from reference TRBV7-9 and TRBJ1-1, is as follows: DTGVSQNPRHKITKRGQNVTFRCDPISEHNRLYWYRQTLGQGPEFLTYFQNEAQLEKSRLLSDRFSAERPKGSFSTLEIQRTEQGDSAMYLCASSLGSGGNTEAFFGQGTRLTVV.

In its sample, this clone was seen a few times. The V gene is TRBV5-4, the J gene TRBJ2-7, with 11 bases matching TRBD2. This CDR3 contains 16 residues. The V gene's germline CDR1 is SGHNT and CDR2 YYREEE (reference sequence). With 2 bases clipped from V and 5 bases from J, the junction kept 9 bases outside the gene matches. DNA of the CDR3: TGTGCCAGCAGCTTAGCTAGCGGGAGGTTTTTCGACGAGCAGTACTTC. As protein: CASSLASGRFFDEQYF.

The V call is TRBV10-1, the J call TRBJ2-3, with 7 bases lining up with TRBD2. The CDR3 is 15 residues long. Germline values: CDR1 WNHNN, CDR2 SYGVQD (reference sequence). Trimming cost V 6 bases and J 2 bases; bases outside gene matches: 8. CDR3: CASRPGLAVTDTQYF. The CDR3 nucleotides are TGCGCCAGCAGACCCGGGCTAGCGGTCACAGATACGCAGTATTTT.

Worth noting for this clone: The germline gene is not matched at one end of the junction; a read error may be the cause. The genes are TRBV18 and TRBJ2-5; tentative D call: TRBD1 (5 bases). The CDR3 runs 16 residues. Germline CDR1 and CDR2: KGHSH and LQKENI. CDR3 sequence reads: CASSPPVAGLQEIQYF. The CDR3, as DNA: TGTGCCAGCTCACCACCGGTGGCAGGGCTTCAAGAGATCCAGTACTTC.

V gene TRBV5-1 combines with J gene TRBJ2-3, with TRBD1 matching over 7 bases. V shed 4 bases, J shed 5 bases, and the junction held 16 bases outside the gene matches. This CDR3 comprises 17 residues. CDR1 is SGHRS, CDR2 YFSETQ, per germline. The CDR3 nucleotides read TGCGCCAGCAGCGCCCGTAAGACAGGGCACGAGAGAGATACGCAGTATTTT. Protein product: CASSARKTGHERDTQYF.

This clone was observed a single time. The chain has TRBV5-1 and TRBJ2-7; D is perhaps TRBD1 or TRBD2 (6 bases each). The V gene's germline CDR1 is SGHRS and CDR2 YFSETQ. V gave up 4 bases and J gave up 6 bases, with 14 bases separating them. The CDR3 runs 13 residues. The CDR3 loop is CASSPRGASEQYF. The CDR3 DNA reads TGCGCCAGCAGCCCGAGGGGGGCGAGCGAGCAGTACTTC.

This clone appeared once. The CDR3 nucleotides are TGTGCCAGCAGTGAAGTGTTCTACGAGCAGTACTTC. Translating it yields CASSEVFYEQYF. This sequence joins TRBV2 and TRBJ2-7; D gene uncertain. V lost 1 base to trimming and J lost 3 bases, with 4 bases between them. This CDR3 contains 12 residues. CDR1 and CDR2 (germline): SNHLY, FYNNEI.

For this clone: Other DNA sequences in the same sample also yield this CDR3. This sequence joins TRBV5-1 and TRBJ2-5; 7 bases are a match to TRBD1. Unmatched junction bases numbered 5, after V lost 0 bases and J lost 3 bases. The CDR3 extends over 15 amino acids. Germline V gene sequence: CDR1 SGHRS, CDR2 YFSETQ. The CDR3 loop reads CASSLGQGFEETQYF. The CDR3, as DNA: TGCGCCAGCAGCTTGGGACAGGGATTCGAAGAGACCCAGTACTTC.

V and J are TRBV30 and TRBJ2-1; 8 bases align to TRBD2. J lost 4 bases, V lost 2 bases, and 7 bases had no gene match. The CDR3 extends over 15 amino acids. Per germline, CDR1 GTSNPN and CDR2 SVGIG (reference sequence). The CDR3 DNA reads as TGTGCCTGGAGTTTCGGGCTAGCGGGTTACAATGAGCAGTTCTTC. Protein: CAWSFGLAGYNEQFF.

This clone has at least ten counts. The V call is TRBV14, the J call TRBJ2-2; the match to TRBD1 covers 10 bases. V lost 4 bases to trimming and J lost 4 bases; unmatched junction nucleotides: 6. In germline, CDR1 is SGHDN, CDR2 FVKESK. The CDR3 consists of 16 residues. The CDR3 here is CASSRQGAVSTGELFF. DNA for the CDR3: TGTGCCAGCAGCCGACAGGGGGCAGTGAGCACCGGGGAGCTGTTTTTT.

V is TRBV28 and J is TRBJ2-5; D gene uncertain. The end of the DNA fits TRBJ2-7 better, so the J call may be wrong. This CDR3 contains 13 residues. Germline loops: CDR1 MDHEN, CDR2 SYDVKM. The CDR3 protein is CASSSGGPYEQYF. The CDR3 bases are TGTGCCAGCTCCTCTGGCGGTCCCTACGAGCAGTACTTC.

This clone has a handful of counts. This chain uses TRBV19 with TRBJ2-5, with 10 nucleotides matching TRBD1. The V gene's germline CDR1 is LNHDA and CDR2 SQIVND (reference sequence). The J segment lost 5 bases and the V segment lost 6 bases, leaving 9 bases of the junction unmatched. The CDR3 spans 15 residues. The CDR3 coding sequence is TGTGCCAGTAGCCAGACAGGGGGCTTTTACGAGACCCAGTACTTC. Amino acid sequence: CASSQTGGFYETQYF.

The chain recombines TRBV2 with TRBJ2-5, with TRBD2 matching 7 bases. Trimming took 4 bases from V and 3 from J; bases not matched to a gene: 8. Germline CDR1 is SNHLY and CDR2 is FYNNEI. This CDR3 has 15 residues. The CDR3 DNA is TGTGCCAGCAGTGTGGCTAGCGGTCCCAAAGAGACCCAGTACTTC. The encoded protein is CASSVASGPKETQYF.

In its sample, this clone was seen once. This chain connects TRBV6-5 to TRBJ2-1, with D unresolved. From germline, CDR1 is MNHEY and CDR2 SVGAGI. The CDR3 consists of 13 residues. Trimming stripped 10 bases from V and 6 bases from J, with 16 bases between. CDR3 in DNA: TGTGCCATCTCCCCAGAGAACTCCAATGAGCAGTTCTTC. It encodes CAISPENSNEQFF.

This clone came up a few times. This chain links TRBV4-3 with TRBJ2-7; maybe TRBD2 (6 bases). V gave up 4 bases and J gave up 1 base, with 14 bases separating them. Looked up from germline, CDR1 is LGHNA and CDR2 is YSLEER. This CDR3 spans 15 amino acids. CDR3 bases: TGCGCCAGCAGCCTATTTACTAGCACGTCCTACGAGCAGTACTTC. It is translated as CASSLFTSTSYEQYF.

The chain couples TRBV28 to TRBJ1-5; D is unresolved. The V end was cut by 2 bases, the J end by 6 bases, with 8 bases between. The germline gives CDR1 MDHEN, CDR2 SYDVKM. The CDR3 has 13 residues. In nucleotides, the CDR3 is TGTGCCAGCAGTTTAGGGCTATCTCAGCCCCAGCATTTT. Its protein product is CASSLGLSQPQHF.

In this sample, this clone turned up once. A junction end diverges from the germline sequence, so it may reflect a read error. The V call is TRBV27, the J call TRBJ1-1, with 7 bases matching TRBD1. This CDR3 has 14 amino acids. Germline CDR1 and CDR2: MNHEY and SMNVEV (reference sequence). Here the CDR3 DNA reads TGTGCCAGCAGTTTACAGGGGGGCGATCGCGGGAGGATCTTT. This gives the protein CASSLQGGDRGRIF.